This T cell receptor (beta chain) came from a study of CD8 T cells in ankylosing spondylitis. This clonotype occurred many times. Its antigen is undetermined. Germline is not matched at one junction end, which may reflect a read error. Generation of TCR beta libraries employed quantitative 5'-RACE incorporating molecular barcodes. TCRdb used MiXCR to reprocess the 5' RACE reads, holding one entry per CDR3 protein. The profile shows some 800,000 distinct CDR3 sequences, approximately 12% of them singletons. Study conclusions and caveats: Roughly eight highly homologous variants made up a TCR beta motif that seemed to typify ankylosing spondylitis blood. CD8+ by phenotype, disease-linked clones were relatively rare in peripheral blood. Matched ankylosing spondylitis synovial fluid reportedly showed significant enrichment of disease-linked clones.

This CDR3 is 13 amino acids long. Germline V gene data show CDR1 as LGHNA and CDR2 as YSLEER. The V and J genes are TRBV4-3 and TRBJ1-1; maybe TRBD1 (6 bases). This TCR came from a male donor with ankylosing spondylitis. The material sequenced was blood, either unsorted or a sorted T cell fraction (not recorded which). The CDR3 DNA reads as TGTGCCAGCAGCAGGACAGCTAACACTGAAGCTTTCTTT. Protein sequence: CASSRTANTEAFF.